This T cell receptor (beta chain) appears in the sequencing data of a study of shared clonotypes between healthy human individuals. Overall study: Two women and a few men aged 18 to 49 made up the donors.

TCRdb keeps only in-frame clones here, not all; method: immunoSEQ multiplex PCR. The table lists 950,000 to 1,200,000 clones, 77% of them singletons. Germline CDR1 reads SGHRS; CDR2 reads YFSETQ. This CDR3 region has 14 residues. With 1 base removed from V and 8 bases from J, the gap between germline ends came to 15 bases. Sequencing was performed on memory CD4+ T cells from PBMCs. The subset denotes: CD45RA-negative fraction. The clonotype was recovered from a man between 18 and 29 years old in good health. Some clones in this sample may be carry-over from other donors' samples. The chain links TRBV5-1 to TRBJ1-2; D is uncertain. CDR3 in amino acids: CASSLQAAVEGYTF. CDR3 DNA: TGCGCCAGCAGCTTGCAGGCAGCGGTGGAGGGCTACACCTTC.